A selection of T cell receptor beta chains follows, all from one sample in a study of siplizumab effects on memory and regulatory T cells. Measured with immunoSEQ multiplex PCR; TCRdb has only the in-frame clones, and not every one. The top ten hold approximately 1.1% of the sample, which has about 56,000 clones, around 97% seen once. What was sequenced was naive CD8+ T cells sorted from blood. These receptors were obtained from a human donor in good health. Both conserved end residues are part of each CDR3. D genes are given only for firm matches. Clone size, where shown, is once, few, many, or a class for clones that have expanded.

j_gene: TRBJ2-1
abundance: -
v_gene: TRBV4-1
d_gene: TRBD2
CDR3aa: CASSHTTGGEYYNEQFF
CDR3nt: TGCGCCAGCAGCCATACAACGGGGGGAGAGTATTACAATGAGCAGTTCTTC

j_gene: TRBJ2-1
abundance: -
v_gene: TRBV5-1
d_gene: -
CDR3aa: CASSLYNEQFF
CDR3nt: TGCGCCAGCAGCTTGTACAATGAGCAGTTCTTC

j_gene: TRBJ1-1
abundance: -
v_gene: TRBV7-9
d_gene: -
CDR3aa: CASSLVPEAFF
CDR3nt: TGTGCCAGCAGCTTAGTGCCTGAAGCTTTCTTT

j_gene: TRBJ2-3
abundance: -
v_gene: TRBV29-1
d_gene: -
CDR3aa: CSAPILADTQYF
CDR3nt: TGCAGCGCCCCGATTCTCGCAGATACGCAGTATTTT

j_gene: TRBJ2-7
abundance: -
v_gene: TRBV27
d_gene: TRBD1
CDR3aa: CASSLRTGGTYEQYF
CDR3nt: TGTGCCAGCAGTTTAAGGACAGGGGGAACCTACGAGCAGTACTTC

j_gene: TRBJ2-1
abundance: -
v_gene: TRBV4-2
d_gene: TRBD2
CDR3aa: CASSPRLATSSYNEQFF
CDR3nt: TGTGCCAGCAGCCCGCGACTAGCGACGAGCTCCTACAATGAGCAGTTCTTC

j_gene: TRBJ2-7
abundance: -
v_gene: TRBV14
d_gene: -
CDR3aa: CARTGTGSCEQYF
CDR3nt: TGTGCCAGGACCGGGACTGGAAGCTGCGAGCAGTACTTC

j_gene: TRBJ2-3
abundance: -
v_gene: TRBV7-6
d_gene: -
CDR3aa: CASSLSVTDTQYF
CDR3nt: TGTGCCAGCAGCTTATCGGTCACAGATACGCAGTATTTT

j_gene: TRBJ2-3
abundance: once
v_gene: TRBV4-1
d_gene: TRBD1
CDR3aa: CASSQDSGNRGSTDTQYF
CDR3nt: TGCGCCAGCAGCCAAGATAGTGGAAACAGGGGGTCCACAGATACGCAGTATTTT

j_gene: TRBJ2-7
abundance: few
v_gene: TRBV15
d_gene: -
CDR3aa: CATSRDRGLNYEQYF
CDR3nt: TGTGCCACCAGCAGAGACCGGGGACTGAACTACGAGCAGTACTTC

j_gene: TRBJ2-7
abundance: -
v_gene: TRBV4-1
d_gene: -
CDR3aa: CASSQEWGSSYEQYF
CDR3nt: TGCGCCAGCAGCCAAGAATGGGGAAGCTCCTACGAGCAGTACTTC

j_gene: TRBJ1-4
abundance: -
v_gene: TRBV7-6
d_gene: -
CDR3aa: CASSLAWRPGEKLFF
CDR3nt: TGTGCCAGCAGCTTAGCGTGGCGGCCGGGGGAAAAACTGTTTTTT

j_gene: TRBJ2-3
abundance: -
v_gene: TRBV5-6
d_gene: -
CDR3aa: CASSLEEYTQYF
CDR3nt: TGTGCCAGCAGCTTGGAGGAATATACGCAGTATTTT

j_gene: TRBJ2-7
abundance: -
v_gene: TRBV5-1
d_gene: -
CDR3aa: CASSHPTGGQRLHEQYF
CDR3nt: TGCGCCAGCAGCCACCCGACAGGCGGACAAAGACTCCACGAGCAGTACTTC

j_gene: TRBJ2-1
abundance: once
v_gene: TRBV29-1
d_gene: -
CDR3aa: CSIQSGDLFPTSYNEQFF
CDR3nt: TGCAGCATCCAATCAGGAGACCTATTCCCGACCTCCTACAATGAGCAGTTCTTC

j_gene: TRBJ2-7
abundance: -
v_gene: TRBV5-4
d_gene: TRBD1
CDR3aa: CASSLVRTGFEGYEQYF
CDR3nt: TGTGCCAGCAGCTTGGTCCGGACAGGGTTTGAAGGCTACGAGCAGTACTTC

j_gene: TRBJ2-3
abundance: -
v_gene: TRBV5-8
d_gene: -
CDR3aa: CASSQAGMAQDTQYF
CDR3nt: TGTGCCAGCAGCCAAGCCGGGATGGCTCAAGATACGCAGTATTTT

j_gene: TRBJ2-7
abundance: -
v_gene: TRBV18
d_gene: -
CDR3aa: CASSPLGSSYEQYF
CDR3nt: TGTGCCAGCTCACCACTCGGCAGCTCCTACGAGCAGTACTTC

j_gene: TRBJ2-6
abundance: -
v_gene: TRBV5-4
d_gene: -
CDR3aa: CATRGTGANVLTF
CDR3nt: TGTGCCACCAGGGGCACTGGGGCCAACGTCCTGACTTTC

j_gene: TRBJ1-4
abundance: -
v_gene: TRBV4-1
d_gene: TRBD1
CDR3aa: CASSQATGNNYYEKLFF
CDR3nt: TGCGCCAGCAGCCAAGCGACAGGGAACAATTATTATGAAAAACTGTTTTTT

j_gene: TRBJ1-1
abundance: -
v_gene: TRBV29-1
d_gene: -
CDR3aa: CSVDHMNTEAFF
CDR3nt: TGCAGCGTTGACCACATGAACACTGAAGCTTTCTTT

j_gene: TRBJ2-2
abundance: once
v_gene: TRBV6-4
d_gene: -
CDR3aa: CASRPGLNTGELFF
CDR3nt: TGTGCCAGCCGACCAGGACTCAACACCGGGGAGCTGTTTTTT

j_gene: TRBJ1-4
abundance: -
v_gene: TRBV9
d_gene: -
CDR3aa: CASSAALTAQGEKLFF
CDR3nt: TGTGCCAGCAGCGCCGCATTGACGGCTCAGGGAGAAAAACTGTTTTTT

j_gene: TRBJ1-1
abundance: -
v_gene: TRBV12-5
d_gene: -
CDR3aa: CASGLVLTEAFF
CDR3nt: TGTGCTAGTGGTTTGGTATTGACTGAAGCTTTCTTT

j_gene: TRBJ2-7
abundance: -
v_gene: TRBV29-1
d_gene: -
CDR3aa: CSAAVGNEQYF
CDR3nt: TGCAGCGCTGCTGTCGGGAACGAGCAGTACTTC

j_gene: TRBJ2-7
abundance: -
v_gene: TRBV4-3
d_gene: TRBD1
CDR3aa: CASSHSTGQAYEQYF
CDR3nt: TGCGCCAGCAGCCACTCGACGGGACAGGCCTACGAGCAGTACTTC

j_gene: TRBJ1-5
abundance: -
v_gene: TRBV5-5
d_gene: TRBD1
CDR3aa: CASSYTGAKEPQHF
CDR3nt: TGTGCCAGCAGTTATACAGGGGCTAAGGAGCCCCAGCATTTT

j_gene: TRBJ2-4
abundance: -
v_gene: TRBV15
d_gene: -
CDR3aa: CATSGRWGESKNIQYF
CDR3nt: TGTGCCACCAGCGGGAGGTGGGGGGAGTCCAAAAACATTCAGTACTTC

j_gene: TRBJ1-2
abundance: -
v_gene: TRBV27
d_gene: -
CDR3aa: CASSSRFRQENYGYTF
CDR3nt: TGTGCCAGCAGTTCCCGGTTTAGACAGGAGAACTATGGCTACACCTTC

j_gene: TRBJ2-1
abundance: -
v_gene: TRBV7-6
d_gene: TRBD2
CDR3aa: CASSLVGASGASDEQFF
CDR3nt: TGTGCCAGCAGCTTAGTAGGCGCTAGCGGGGCCTCGGATGAGCAGTTCTTC

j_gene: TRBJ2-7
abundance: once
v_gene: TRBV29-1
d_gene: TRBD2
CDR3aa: CSVGSWLAGTYEQYF
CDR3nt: TGCAGCGTTGGGTCGTGGCTAGCGGGAACCTACGAGCAGTACTTC

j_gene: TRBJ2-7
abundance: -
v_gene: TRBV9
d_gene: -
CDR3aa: CASSVGGGPSGSEQYF
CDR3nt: TGTGCCAGCAGCGTAGGAGGGGGTCCCTCAGGGAGCGAGCAGTACTTC

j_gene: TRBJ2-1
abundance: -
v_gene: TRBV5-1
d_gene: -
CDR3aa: CASSFHGLNEQFF
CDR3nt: TGCGCCAGCAGCTTTCATGGTCTCAATGAGCAGTTCTTC

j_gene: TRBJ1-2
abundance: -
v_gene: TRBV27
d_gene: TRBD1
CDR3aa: CASSPQGGDYGYTF
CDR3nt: TGTGCCAGCAGTCCCCAGGGGGGTGACTATGGCTACACCTTC

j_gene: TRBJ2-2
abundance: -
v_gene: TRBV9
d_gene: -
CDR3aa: CASSVGTTSAGELFF
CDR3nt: TGTGCCAGCAGCGTCGGGACGACCTCGGCCGGGGAGCTGTTTTTT

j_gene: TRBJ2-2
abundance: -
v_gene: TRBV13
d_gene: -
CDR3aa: CASSPNGGPGHTGELFF
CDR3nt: TGTGCCAGCAGCCCTAATGGAGGGCCTGGCCACACCGGGGAGCTGTTTTTT

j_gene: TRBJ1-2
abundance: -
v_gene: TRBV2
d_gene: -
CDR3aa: CASNPGLGYGYTF
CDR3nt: TGTGCCAGCAATCCGGGGTTGGGCTATGGCTACACCTTC

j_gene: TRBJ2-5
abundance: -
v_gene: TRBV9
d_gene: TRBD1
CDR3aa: CASSVGRTGLQETQYF
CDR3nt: TGTGCCAGCAGCGTAGGGCGGACAGGACTCCAAGAGACCCAGTACTTC

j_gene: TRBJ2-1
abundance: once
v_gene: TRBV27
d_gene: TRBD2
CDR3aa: CASSTIAGVLDEQFF
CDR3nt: TGTGCCAGCAGTACGATAGCGGGAGTGTTGGATGAGCAGTTCTTC

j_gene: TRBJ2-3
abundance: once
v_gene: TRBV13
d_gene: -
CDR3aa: CASSSGKTGTQYF
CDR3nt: TGTGCCAGCAGCTCCGGGAAAACGGGTACGCAGTATTTT

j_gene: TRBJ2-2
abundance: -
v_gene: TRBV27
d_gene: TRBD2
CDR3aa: CASRRGLAGGTGELFF
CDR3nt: TGTGCCAGCAGACGGGGACTAGCGGGAGGGACCGGGGAGCTGTTTTTT

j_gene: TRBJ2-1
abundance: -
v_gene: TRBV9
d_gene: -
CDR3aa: CASSAGLAYNEQFF
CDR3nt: TGTGCCAGCAGCGCGGGACTGGCATACAATGAGCAGTTCTTC

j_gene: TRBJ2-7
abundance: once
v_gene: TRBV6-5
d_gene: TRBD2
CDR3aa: CASSYSRLAEIYEQYF
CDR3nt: TGTGCCAGCAGTTACTCGAGGCTAGCGGAGATCTACGAGCAGTACTTC

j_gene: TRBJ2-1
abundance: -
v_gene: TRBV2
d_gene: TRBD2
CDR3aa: CASSGLAGDRSYNEQFF
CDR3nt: TGTGCCAGCAGCGGACTAGCGGGAGATCGGTCCTACAATGAGCAGTTCTTC